A single sample is the source of the 9 T cell receptor beta chains below, sequenced in a study of spatial heterogeneity in lung cancer. Noted time point: blood at routine non-recurrence follow-up after resection. TCRdb re-analysed the 5' RACE reads in MiXCR, keeping a single row per CDR3 protein. Among over 40,000 distinct CDR3 sequences listed, 12% were seen once. This material consisted of PBMCs, taken at follow-up. The receptor set was obtained from a male donor with early-stage non-small cell lung cancer.

There are many counts of this clonotype. This chain links TRBV5-4 with TRBJ1-1; D unclear. CDR3 length: 15 amino acids. Trimming cost V 3 bases and J 0 bases, with 12 bases left between them. Germline CDR1 reads SGHNT; CDR2 reads YYREEE (reference sequence). CDR3 sequence: CASSSPLSMNTEAFF. CDR3 DNA sequence: TGTGCCAGCAGCTCGCCCCTTTCCATGAACACTGAAGCTTTCTTT.

This clonotype was recorded at least ten times. The V gene is TRBV5-1, the J gene TRBJ1-2; 7 positions agree with TRBD1. The CDR3 contains 17 residues. J lost 4 bases, V lost 3 bases, and 15 bases had no gene match. The germline CDR1 and CDR2 sequences are SGHRS and YFSETQ. The CDR3 DNA follows: TGCGCCAGCAGCTCCGATGGGACAGCCTCCTTCGGCTATGGCTACACCTTC. It yields the protein CASSSDGTASFGYGYTF.

Ten or more counts support this clonotype. The V gene is TRBV29-1, the J gene TRBJ1-2, with a tentative D call TRBD1 (6 bases). This CDR3 comprises 13 residues. Trimming took off 4 bases at V and 4 bases at J, with 13 bases between the two ends. Germline lookup yields CDR1 SQVTM and CDR2 ANQGSEA. For the CDR3, the DNA is TGCAGCGTTGGGGACACTAAGGGCTATGGCTACACCTTC. Translation: CSVGDTKGYGYTF.

The J gene is TRBJ2-3, the V gene TRBV7-7; D is perhaps TRBD1 or TRBD2 (5 bases each). The CDR3 length is 15 residues. CDR1 and CDR2 (germline): SSHAT, FNYEAQ (reference sequence). The V end lost 0 bases, the J end lost 2 bases, and 9 bases lay between the germline ends. As DNA, the CDR3 is TGTGCCAGCAGCTTAGCGGGGGACCTCACAGATACGCAGTATTTT. It encodes CASSLAGDLTDTQYF.

The V call is TRBV2, the J call TRBJ2-3; 10 bases match TRBD1. After removal of 6 bases from V and 3 bases from J, the junction contained 6 bases not matched to a gene. Germline V gene data show CDR1 as SNHLY and CDR2 as FYNNEI. This CDR3 is built from 15 residues. CDR3 bases: TGTGCCAGCAGCAAGGACAGGGGGGGGACAGATACGCAGTATTTT. Its translation is CASSKDRGGTDTQYF.

This clonotype was recorded many times. This chain links TRBV29-1 with TRBJ1-5; D uncertain. From germline, CDR1 is SQVTM and CDR2 ANQGSEA. V gave up 1 base and J gave up 4 bases, with 8 bases separating them. This CDR3 is built from 13 residues. The CDR3 nucleotides read TGCAGCGTTGAAGGGGGTCCAAATCAGCCCCAGCATTTT. Translation: CSVEGGPNQPQHF.

This clonotype was seen many times. The chain employs TRBV24-1 and TRBJ2-1; 10 bases agree with TRBD2. Germline V gene data show CDR1 as KGHDR and CDR2 as SFDVKD. The CDR3 loop spans 16 amino acids. J lost 6 bases, V lost 4 bases, and 8 bases had no gene match. The CDR3 loop reads CATSDIAGGSPNEQFF. The CDR3 nucleotides are TGTGCCACCAGTGACATAGCGGGGGGCAGCCCCAATGAGCAGTTCTTC.

This clonotype has a count of ten or more. V gene TRBV7-8 combines with J gene TRBJ2-7; a weak D match, TRBD1 (6 bases). CDR1 and CDR2 (germline): SGHVS, FQNEAQ. This CDR3 spans 16 amino acids. Trimming removed 0 bases at V and 3 bases at J, with 15 bases between. The CDR3 region has the DNA TGTGCCAGCAGCTTAGCGACCACAGGGTTGATCTACGAGCAGTACTTC. Its protein is CASSLATTGLIYEQYF.

This clonotype has ten or more counts. The V and J genes are TRBV4-1 and TRBJ1-6; 10 bases fit TRBD1. Trimming removed 4 bases from V and 6 bases from J; junction bases left unmatched: 0. The CDR3 length is 14 residues. Germline-derived CDR1 and CDR2 are MGHRA and YSYEKL. DNA of the CDR3: TGCGCCAGCAGCCGGACAGGGGGTAATTCACCCCTCCACTTT. Amino acid sequence: CASSRTGGNSPLHF.